This TCR beta chain was observed in a study of blood T cell repertoires in COVID-19. The V gene end was trimmed by 6 bases and the J gene end by 10 bases; junction bases not matched to a gene: 7. The CDR3 is made up of 13 amino acids. The protocol was immunoSEQ multiplex PCR, while the TCRdb copy is restricted to in-frame clones and leaves out a portion. The sample holds about 210,000 clones, around 81% seen once. The V and J genes are TRBV12-3 or TRBV12-4 and TRBJ1-4; 8 positions agree with TRBD1. The TCR sequence derives from a human donor in a cohort sampled during active COVID-19. Sequencing used peripheral blood. DNA for the CDR3: TGTGCCAGCAGCCCAGGGGGCGCCGGAAAACTGTTTTTT. Protein product: CASSPGGAGKLFF.